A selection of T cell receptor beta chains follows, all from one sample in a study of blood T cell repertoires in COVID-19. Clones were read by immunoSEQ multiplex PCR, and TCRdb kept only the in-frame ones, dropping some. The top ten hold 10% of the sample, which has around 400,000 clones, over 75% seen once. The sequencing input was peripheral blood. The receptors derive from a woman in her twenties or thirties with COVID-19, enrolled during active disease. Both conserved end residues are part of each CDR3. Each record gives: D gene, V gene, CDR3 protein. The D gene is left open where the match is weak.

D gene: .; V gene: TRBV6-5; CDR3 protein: CASSPWQGSDQPQHF
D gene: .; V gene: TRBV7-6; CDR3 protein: CASSLAEGIRLFF
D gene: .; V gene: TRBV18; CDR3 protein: CASSTSTGGEAFF
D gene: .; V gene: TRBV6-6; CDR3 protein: CASSTRFPSSYNEQFF
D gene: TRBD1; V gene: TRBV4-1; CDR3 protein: CASSPTGGSGNTIYF
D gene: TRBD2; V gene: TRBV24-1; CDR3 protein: CATSDLTSGANTGELFF
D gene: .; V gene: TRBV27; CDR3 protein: CASSLISVHNEQFF
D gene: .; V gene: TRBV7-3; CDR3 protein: CASSLKRTEAFF
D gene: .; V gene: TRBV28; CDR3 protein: CASSFRVAHTGELFF
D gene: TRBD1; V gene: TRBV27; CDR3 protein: CASSPEDRVTEAFF
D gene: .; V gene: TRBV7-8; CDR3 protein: CASSLGLTEARTDTQYF
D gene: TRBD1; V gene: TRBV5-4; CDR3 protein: CASTIDRDGNTIYF
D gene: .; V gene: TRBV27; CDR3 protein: CASSLSSYQPQHF
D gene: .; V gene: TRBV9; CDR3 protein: CASSGRTLEDTEAFF
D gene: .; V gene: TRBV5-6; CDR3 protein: CASSLVDLVNTEAFF
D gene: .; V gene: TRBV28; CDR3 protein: CASSSIGSGFVHEQYF
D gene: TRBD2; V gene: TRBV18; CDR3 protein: CASSRTSQSTDTQYF
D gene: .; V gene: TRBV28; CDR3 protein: CASSFARSEQYF
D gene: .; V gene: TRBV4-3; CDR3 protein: CASSQGSHTGTEAFF
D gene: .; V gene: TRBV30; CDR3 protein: CAWSVGGSSSYEQYF
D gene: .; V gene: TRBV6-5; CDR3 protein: CASLGGVRDEAFF
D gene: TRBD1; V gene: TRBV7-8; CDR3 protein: CASSSGTGVSGANVLTF
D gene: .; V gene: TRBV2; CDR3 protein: CASCRSGDEQYF
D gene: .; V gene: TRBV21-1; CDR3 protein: CASAGGGETQYF
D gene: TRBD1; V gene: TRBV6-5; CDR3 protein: CASTRDRLSGNTIYF
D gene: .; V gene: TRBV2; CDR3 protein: CASSEAVAFYGYTF
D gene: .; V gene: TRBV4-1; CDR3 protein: CASSQARGYGYTF
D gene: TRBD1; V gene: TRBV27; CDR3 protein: CASSLYGTGDYGYTF
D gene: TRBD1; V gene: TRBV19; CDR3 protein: CATNRGQGKF
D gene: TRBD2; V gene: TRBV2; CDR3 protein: CASSGPGGSYNEQFF
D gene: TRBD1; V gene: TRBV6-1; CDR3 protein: CASSEGQGALYEQYF
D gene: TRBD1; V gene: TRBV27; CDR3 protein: CASSPGTGDYGYTF
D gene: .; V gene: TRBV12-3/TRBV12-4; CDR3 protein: CASSRSEQETQYF
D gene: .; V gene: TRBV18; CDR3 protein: CASSDLEDSPKYF
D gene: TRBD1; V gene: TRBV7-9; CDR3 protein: CASSLDDRGRFQPQHF
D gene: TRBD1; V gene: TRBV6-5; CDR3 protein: CASSYAGTGIYYGYTF
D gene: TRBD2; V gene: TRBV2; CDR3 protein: CASSETRLAGETQYF
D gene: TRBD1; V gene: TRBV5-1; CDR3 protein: CASSLTGTGVYEQYF
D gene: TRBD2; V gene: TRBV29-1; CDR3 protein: CSTSGTSGGGELFF
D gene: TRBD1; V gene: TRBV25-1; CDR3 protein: CASSDRGYTGELFF
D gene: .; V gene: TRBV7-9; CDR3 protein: CASSLGSGPAETQYF
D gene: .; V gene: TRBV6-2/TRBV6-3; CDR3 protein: CASSADLNTEAFF
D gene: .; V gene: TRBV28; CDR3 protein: CASSPLDRINQPQHF
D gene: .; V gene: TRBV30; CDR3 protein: CAWSVRPGVLGQPQHF
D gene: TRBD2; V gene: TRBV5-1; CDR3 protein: CASSVGLAGVQDTQYF
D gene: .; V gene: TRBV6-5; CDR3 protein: CASSRPTNTGSEQYF
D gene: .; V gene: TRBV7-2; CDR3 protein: CASSFQTELDGYTF
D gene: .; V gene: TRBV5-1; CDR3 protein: CASSLAATSTDTQYF
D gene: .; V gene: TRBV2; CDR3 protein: CASNRRIATYEQYF
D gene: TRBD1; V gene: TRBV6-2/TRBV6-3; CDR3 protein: CASSYSAGQGTDTQYF
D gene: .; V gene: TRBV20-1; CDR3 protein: CSAKLQGGYTF
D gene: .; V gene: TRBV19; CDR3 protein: CASREPGGRNEQFF
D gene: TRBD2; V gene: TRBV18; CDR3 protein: CASSPGLAAGANVLTF